Shown below are 4 T cell receptor beta chains from a single sample sequenced in a study of OX40 agonist ivuxolimab in advanced cancers. Sequencing was performed with immunoSEQ multiplex PCR; in TCRdb, only in-frame clones are kept and a portion is missing. The sample shows around 97,000 clones, 70% to 85% of them seen only once. This sample comprised CD4+ or CD8+ T cells sorted from blood, obtained in a trial of the OX40 agonist ivuxolimab. The receptors shown here come from an adult with an advanced solid tumor such as melanoma, head and neck, liver or kidney cancer.

The genes are TRBV10-3 and TRBJ1-2, with a tentative D call TRBD1 (5 bases). The CDR3 is made up of 13 amino acids. CDR1 is ENHRY and CDR2 is SYGVKD in the germline V gene. The V gene lost 4 bases and the J gene lost 6 bases, with 12 bases spanning the gap. This CDR3 reads CAISGGGANGYTF. CDR3 nucleotide sequence: TGTGCCATCAGTGGGGGGGGTGCCAATGGCTACACCTTC.

The rearrangement links TRBV29-1 to TRBJ1-1; possible D gene TRBD1, 5 bases. The CDR3 is 14 residues long. V dropped 2 bases and J dropped 5 bases, with 15 bases sitting between them. CDR1 and CDR2 from the germline V gene are SQVTM and ANQGSEA. The CDR3 DNA follows: TGCAGCGTTGAATCGAAGATAGGGGCTACTGAAGCTTTCTTT. It yields the protein CSVESKIGATEAFF.

The chain's CDR3 is CASSLWTSGGPDTQYF. The CDR3 DNA follows: TGTGCCAGCAGCCTTTGGACTAGCGGGGGCCCAGATACGCAGTATTTT. The V and J genes are TRBV9 and TRBJ2-3; TRBD2 matches at 13 bases. This CDR3 is 16 amino acids long. Germline CDR1 is SGDLS and CDR2 is YYNGEE. The trim removed 4 bases at V and 4 bases at J, leaving 6 bases unmatched.

The chain employs TRBV2 and TRBJ1-6; D may be TRBD1 (5 bases). V lost 8 bases and J 4 bases, leaving 12 bases between the germline ends. This CDR3 comprises 14 residues. CDR1 and CDR2 from the germline V gene are SNHLY and FYNNEI. The CDR3 nucleotides are TGTGCCAGCGAGAATGAGGGGTATAATTCACCCCTCCACTTT. Amino acid sequence: CASENEGYNSPLHF.